This T cell receptor beta chain was captured in a study of blood T cells in healthy people across ages. Points from the study as a whole: What prevented conclusive comparison of naive and antigen-experienced cells was that PBMCs were unsorted.

Then a second PCR, running about 6 to 12 cycles, was carried out with a sample-barcoded 5' primer and a J-beta primer mix. TCRdb fed the 5' RACE reads into MiXCR, producing one record per CDR3 protein. The repertoire holds 650,000 to 1,000,000 distinct CDR3 sequences, with 36% as singletons. With regard to this clonotype: The antigen remains unidentified.

Each sample had at least 6 million PBMCs isolated. CDR1 is SGHTA, CDR2 FQGNSA, per germline. The CDR3 totals 15 residues. V lost 3 bases, J lost 3 bases, and 13 bases lay in between. The sequence derives from a man between 18 and 29 years old in good health. The rearrangement links TRBV7-2 to TRBJ2-3; maybe TRBD1 (6 bases). The material sequenced was blood. CDR3 region: CASSFRGIRTDTQYF. The CDR3 DNA sequence: TGTGCCAGCAGCTTTAGGGGGATCAGGACAGATACGCAGTATTTT.